These 26 T cell receptor beta chains came from one sample sequenced in a study of memory CD4+ T cells and cytomegalovirus serostatus. Single viable CD3+CD4+CD8-CD45RO+ cells were sorted as the memory CD4+ T cells. Produced via immunoSEQ multiplex PCR; TCRdb's table is partial and in-frame only. The profile shows 85,000 to 100,000 clones, approximately 80% of them singletons. The sequenced sample consisted of memory CD4+ T cells from blood. The receptors derive from an adult in good health and CMV-seropositive.

The gene calls are TRBV19 and TRBJ2-6; no clear D gene. This CDR3 is built from 16 residues. Germline CDR1 LNHDA, CDR2 SQIVND (reference sequence). V lost 3 bases and J lost 1, with 10 bases in between. CDR3 protein: CASSMATGSGANVLTF. The DNA of the CDR3 is TGTGCCAGTAGTATGGCGACCGGATCTGGGGCCAACGTCCTGACTTTC. The whole variable domain, remainder taken from reference TRBV19 and TRBJ2-6, is DGGITQSPKYLFRKEGQNVTLSCEQNLNHDAMYWYRQDPGQGLRLIYYSQIVNDFQKGDIAEGYSVSREKKESFPLTVTSAQKNPTAFYLCASSMATGSGANVLTFGAGSRLTVL.

CDR3 protein: CASSLRAGGVSYNEQFF. CDR3 in DNA: TGTGCCAGCAGCTTAAGGGCGGGAGGAGTCTCCTACAATGAGCAGTTCTTC. This chain links TRBV7-2 with TRBJ2-1, with 8 bases matching TRBD2. This CDR3 region has 17 residues. The germline V gene encodes CDR1 SGHTA and CDR2 FQGNSA. Trimming at V came to 2 bases and at J to 0 bases, leaving 6 bases not matched to a gene.

V is TRBV7-3 and J is TRBJ2-2; D possibly corresponds to TRBD1 (6 bases). The germline CDR1 and CDR2 sequences are SGHTA and FQGTGA. The CDR3 length is 14 residues. V was trimmed by 6 bases and J by 1 base, leaving 9 bases between them. In nucleotides, the CDR3 is TGTGCCAGCAGTCGGGACATGAACACCGGGGAGCTGTTTTTT. This translates into CASSRDMNTGELFF. Together with reference TRBV7-3 and TRBJ2-2, the CDR3 gives the full variable domain: GAGVSQTPSNKVTEKGKYVELRCDPISGHTALYWYRQSLGQGPEFLIYFQGTGAADDSGLPNDRFFAVRPEGSVSTLKIQRTERGDSAVYLCASSRDMNTGELFFGEGSRLTVL.

This clone appeared a single time. The rearrangement links TRBV5-5 to TRBJ2-7; 9 nucleotides align to TRBD1. The CDR3 is 16 residues long. Trimming took 0 bases from V and 2 from J; bases not matched to a gene: 6. The germline V gene has CDR1 SGHKS and CDR2 YYEKEE (reference sequence). The chain's CDR3 is CASSLESGQGPYEQYF. DNA of the CDR3: TGTGCCAGCAGCTTGGAATCGGGACAGGGCCCCTACGAGCAGTACTTC.

The rearrangement joins TRBV7-2 to TRBJ2-1; D is undetermined. The V and J ends lost 1 base and 2 bases respectively, with 9 bases between them. Germline CDR1 SGHTA, CDR2 FQGNSA. CDR3 length equals 15 residues. CDR3 in amino acids: CASSLEWSPYNEQFF. The CDR3 region has the DNA TGTGCCAGCAGCTTAGAATGGTCCCCCTACAATGAGCAGTTCTTC.

This clone was observed a single time. V usage is TRBV7-9 and J usage is TRBJ1-1, with 9 bases lining up with TRBD1. This CDR3 has 17 residues. Germline CDR1 reads SEHNR; CDR2 reads FQNEAQ (reference sequence). V dropped 1 base and J dropped 2; count of bases not matched to a gene: 8. The CDR3: CASSLDPGQGFNTEAFF. As DNA, the CDR3 is TGTGCCAGCAGCTTAGACCCGGGACAGGGCTTTAACACTGAAGCTTTCTTT. Complete variable domain (other parts from reference TRBV7-9 and TRBJ1-1): DTGVSQNPRHKITKRGQNVTFRCDPISEHNRLYWYRQTLGQGPEFLTYFQNEAQLEKSRLLSDRFSAERPKGSFSTLEIQRTEQGDSAMYLCASSLDPGQGFNTEAFFGQGTRLTVV.

The chain employs TRBV5-5 and TRBJ1-1, with D hard to call. Germline CDR1 is SGHKS and CDR2 is YYEKEE (reference sequence). The V end was cut by 0 bases, the J end by 5 bases, with 5 bases between. There are 12 residues in the CDR3. The CDR3 DNA is TGTGCCAGCAGCTTGGCCGATACTGAAGCTTTCTTT. Its translation: CASSLADTEAFF.

The J gene is TRBJ1-2, the V gene TRBV6-1, with D hard to call. The CDR3 runs 13 residues. Per germline, CDR1 MNHNS and CDR2 SASEGT. Trimming removed 4 bases at V and 7 bases at J, with 13 bases between. CDR3 amino acids: CASSGLYTSGYTF. The CDR3 DNA is TGTGCCAGCAGTGGCCTATACACCTCTGGCTACACCTTC.

Turning to this clone: The junction and the germline gene differ at one end; a read error may be behind it. V gene TRBV7-7 combines with J gene TRBJ2-1; tentatively, D is TRBD2 (5 bases). Germline-derived CDR1 and CDR2 are SSHAT and FNYEAQ (reference sequence). This CDR3 has 16 amino acids. CDR3 region: CASSLGSGIGYNEQFF. CDR3 DNA sequence: TGTGCTAGCAGCTTAGGTTCCGGGATTGGGTACAATGAGCAGTTCTTC.

V usage is TRBV6-5 and J usage is TRBJ2-3; 8 bases agree with TRBD1. There are 14 residues in the CDR3. Germline loops: CDR1 MNHEY, CDR2 SVGAGI. After removal of 2 bases from V and 4 bases from J, the junction contained 2 bases not matched to a gene. As DNA, the CDR3 is TGTGCCAGCAGTTACGGACAGGGTTCAGATACGCAGTATTTT. Translation: CASSYGQGSDTQYF.

This chain connects TRBV28 to TRBJ1-1, with TRBD1 matching over 8 bases. V shed 9 bases and J 3 bases; nucleotides not matched to a gene: 9. Germline CDR1 reads MDHEN; CDR2 reads SYDVKM. The CDR3 runs 14 residues. The CDR3 loop is CASLGRGRDTEAFF. The DNA for the CDR3 is TGTGCCAGTCTGGGCAGGGGGCGCGACACTGAAGCTTTCTTT.

On this clone: In the same sample, other DNA sequences code for this CDR3. This chain joins TRBV2 and TRBJ1-1, with 9 bases lining up with TRBD1. The germline V gene encodes CDR1 SNHLY and CDR2 FYNNEI. The CDR3 has 14 amino acids. Germline trimming cut 2 bases from V and 5 bases from J; bases unmatched to any gene: 3. CDR3 DNA sequence: TGTGCCAGCAGTGAACGACAGGGGGGGACTGAAGCTTTCTTT. Translated, it gives CASSERQGGTEAFF.

The chain has TRBV25-1 and TRBJ1-4, with 8 bases matching TRBD1. The V gene's germline CDR1 is MGHDK and CDR2 SYGVNS. V lost 5 bases to trimming and J lost 2 bases; unmatched junction nucleotides: 10. The CDR3 has 17 residues. The CDR3 region has the DNA TGTGCCAGCAGTCCTAATCAAGGACAGGGTACTAATGAAAAACTGTTTTTT. Its translation is CASSPNQGQGTNEKLFF.

The J gene is TRBJ1-5, the V gene TRBV6-6; no firm D call. Germline V CDR1 and CDR2: MNHNY, SVGAGI (reference sequence). There are 13 residues in the CDR3. Trimming removed 6 bases at V and 5 bases at J, with 11 bases between. This CDR3 reads CASRVEEYQPQHF. DNA for the CDR3: TGTGCCAGCAGAGTGGAGGAGTATCAGCCCCAGCATTTT.

This rearrangement joins TRBV28 to TRBJ2-6; D possibly matches TRBD1 or TRBD2 (6 bases each). Trimming removed 7 bases at V and 6 bases at J, with 16 bases between. Per germline, CDR1 MDHEN and CDR2 SYDVKM. The CDR3 has 15 amino acids. DNA for the CDR3: TGTGCCAGCAACTCACAGGGACTGGAGGCCAACGTCCTGACTTTC. This sequence encodes CASNSQGLEANVLTF.

This chain joins TRBV11-3 and TRBJ2-7; D unresolved. V was pared by 7 bases and J by 3 bases, with 7 bases between. The CDR3 is made up of 11 amino acids. Germline CDR1 is SGHNT and CDR2 is YENEEA. CDR3 in DNA: TGTGCCAGCACCCTGAACTACGAGCAGTACTTC. As protein: CASTLNYEQYF.

The chain uses TRBV29-1 and TRBJ1-5, with TRBD1 matching 7 bases. Germline V lookup: CDR1 SQVTM, CDR2 ANQGSEA. The CDR3 loop spans 14 amino acids. CDR3 region: CNVAPGGLDQPQHF. CDR3 sequence (DNA): TGCAACGTCGCCCCAGGGGGGCTGGATCAGCCCCAGCATTTT.

The chain has TRBV18 and TRBJ2-7; 8 nucleotides agree with TRBD2. The V gene's germline CDR1 is KGHSH and CDR2 LQKENI. There are 15 residues in the CDR3. V lost 3 bases to trimming and J lost 4 bases; unmatched junction nucleotides: 8. The CDR3 region has the DNA TGTGCCAGCTCACCGTTAGCGGGACCAATTTACGAGCAGTACTTC. Amino acid sequence: CASSPLAGPIYEQYF.

The chain combines TRBV6-5 with TRBJ2-2; 8 bases agree with TRBD2. V lost 5 bases, J lost 6 bases, and 5 bases stayed unmatched. From germline, CDR1 is MNHEY and CDR2 SVGAGI. The CDR3 length is 14 residues. For the CDR3, the DNA is TGTGCCAGCAGTAGCGGGAGCCCGCCCGGGGAGCTGTTTTTT. Its translation: CASSSGSPPGELFF.

The count of this clone is one. The gene calls are TRBV6-5 and TRBJ1-3; maybe TRBD1 (6 bases). CDR3 size: 15 residues. Germline assignment: CDR1 MNHEY and CDR2 SVGAGI. V was cut by 7 bases and J by 2 bases, with 15 bases left in between. The CDR3: CASTDRIKAGNTIYF. The CDR3, as DNA: TGTGCCAGCACAGACAGGATTAAGGCTGGAAACACCATATATTTT.

The genes are TRBV6-5 and TRBJ2-3; D is possibly TRBD1 or TRBD2 (5 bases each). The CDR3 has 15 amino acids. Germline-derived CDR1 and CDR2 are MNHEY and SVGAGI. V lost 6 bases, J lost 0 bases, and 13 bases lay in between. CDR3 amino acids: CASSPRGDSTDTQYF. The CDR3 DNA follows: TGTGCCAGCAGCCCCAGAGGGGATAGCACAGATACGCAGTATTTT.

V is TRBV5-1 and J is TRBJ1-5, with TRBD1 as a possible D gene (5 bases). The CDR3 covers 15 residues. The V gene's germline CDR1 is SGHRS and CDR2 YFSETQ. Between the trimmed V and J ends, which lost 0 bases and 2 bases, there was a span of 9 bases. The CDR3 DNA sequence: TGCGCCAGCAGCTTGGGGCAGGGCCGCAATCAGCCCCAGCATTTT. Its protein product is CASSLGQGRNQPQHF.

The V gene is TRBV5-1, the J gene TRBJ2-1; TRBD2 matches at 9 bases. The CDR3 runs 15 residues. V shed 1 base, J shed 1 base, and the junction held 0 bases outside the gene matches. Germline V lookup: CDR1 SGHRS, CDR2 YFSETQ. The CDR3 DNA sequence: TGCGCCAGCAGCTTGACTAGCGGGTCCTACAATGAGCAGTTCTTC. This translates into CASSLTSGSYNEQFF.

V is TRBV18 and J is TRBJ2-1; no reliable D call. Germline CDR1 and CDR2: KGHSH and LQKENI. Trimming took 2 bases from V and 7 from J, leaving 9 bases between them. CDR3 length: 13 residues. The CDR3: CASSPSQANEQFF. CDR3 nucleotides: TGTGCCAGCTCACCAAGCCAGGCAAATGAGCAGTTCTTC.

This clone appeared once. Written as DNA, the CDR3 is TGCGCCAGCAGGGTACAGGGAGAGACCCAGTACTTC. It yields the protein CASRVQGETQYF. The genes are TRBV23-1 and TRBJ2-5, with D tentatively TRBD1 (6 bases). TRBV23-1 is noted as an ORF with a role that remains uncertain. V lost 6 bases and J lost 4, with 9 bases in between. The CDR3 spans 12 residues.

The rearrangement uses TRBV5-4 and TRBJ2-5; D is possibly TRBD1 (6 bases). V lost 0 bases and J 1 base, leaving 7 bases between the germline ends. The CDR3 loop spans 14 amino acids. The germline V gene has CDR1 SGHNT and CDR2 YYREEE (reference sequence). The CDR3 nucleotides are TGTGCCAGCAGCTTGGCCAGGGGCCAAGAGACCCAGTACTTC. Amino acids: CASSLARGQETQYF.